The 27 T cell receptor beta chains below all came from one sample that was sequenced in a study of T cell repertoires in cytomegalovirus infection. These TCRs are of unknown antigen specificity. TCRdb used MiXCR to reprocess the reads, holding one entry per CDR3 protein. Of around 130,000 distinct CDR3 sequences listed, more than 20% were seen once; the top ten hold 30% to 40%. The sample taken for sequencing was PBMCs, sequenced either directly or after in vitro stimulation (not recorded which). Receptor source: a human donor in good health (CMV status not recorded). Some clones in this sample may be carry-over from other donors' samples.

This clonotype was found a few times. The genes are TRBV20-1 and TRBJ2-7, with TRBD2 identical over 11 bases. CDR3 size: 15 residues. J gave up 0 bases and V 7 bases, and 8 bases lay outside the gene matches. CDR1 and CDR2 from the germline V gene are DFQATT and SNEGSKA (reference sequence). CDR3: CSVKGLAAYSYEQYF. As DNA, the CDR3 is TGCAGTGTAAAGGGACTAGCGGCCTACTCCTACGAGCAGTACTTC.

V gene TRBV7-8 combines with J gene TRBJ1-6; D perhaps matches TRBD1 (6 bases). CDR1 is SGHVS, CDR2 FQNEAQ, per germline. CDR3 length: 17 residues. The germline V and J ends were trimmed by 5 bases and 0 bases, with 14 bases remaining between them. CDR3 residues: CASSLLGGRSYNSPLHF. CDR3 nucleotide sequence: TGTGCCAGCAGCCTTTTGGGGGGGCGCTCCTATAATTCACCCCTCCACTTT.

The rearrangement links TRBV12-3 or TRBV12-4 to TRBJ2-7; TRBD2 aligns across 9 bases. V was clipped by 6 bases and J by 9 bases; unmatched bases: 9. The CDR3 sequence is 13 residues long. In DNA form, the CDR3 reads TGTGCCAGCAGCCCCGTAGCGGGAGCTAGGCAGTACTTC. The encoded protein is CASSPVAGARQYF.

This clonotype was observed at least ten times. V gene TRBV19 combines with J gene TRBJ1-1; no definite D call. The CDR3 sequence is 13 residues long. The germline V and J ends were trimmed by 7 bases and 1 base, with 10 bases remaining between them. Germline CDR1 and CDR2: LNHDA and SQIVND (reference sequence). The CDR3 loop is CASTTRGNTEAFF. The CDR3 DNA is TGTGCCAGTACCACCCGGGGGAACACTGAAGCTTTCTTT.

This clonotype was detected ten times or more. The chain recombines TRBV7-2 with TRBJ2-1; 7 bases line up with TRBD2. V dropped 6 bases and J dropped 1; count of bases not matched to a gene: 9. CDR1 and CDR2 (germline): SGHTA, FQGNSA. The CDR3 covers 16 residues. In DNA, the CDR3 is TGTGCCAGCAGGAACCCCTCCGGGGGGTCCTACAATGAGCAGTTCTTC. It specifies CASRNPSGGSYNEQFF.

This clonotype was seen at least ten times. This chain joins TRBV7-2 and TRBJ1-1, with 7 bases fitting TRBD1. Germline assignment: CDR1 SGHTA and CDR2 FQGNSA. This CDR3 has 14 residues. The trim removed 5 bases at V and 1 base at J, leaving 4 bases unmatched. In DNA, the CDR3 is TGTGCCAGCAGCAGGGGACAGCCGAACACTGAAGCTTTCTTT. Protein product: CASSRGQPNTEAFF.

This clonotype was seen repeatedly, ten times or more. The rearrangement links TRBV10-3 to TRBJ2-1; no clear D gene. The CDR3 length is 13 residues. Germline V gene data show CDR1 as ENHRY and CDR2 as SYGVKD. Trimming took off 8 bases at V and 6 bases at J, with 14 bases between the two ends. The CDR3 DNA reads as TGTGCCATCTCCAAAGGAGCCCCCAATGAGCAGTTCTTC. Translation: CAISKGAPNEQFF.

This clonotype came up many times. The chain links TRBV7-9 to TRBJ1-5; D call uncertain. The germline gives CDR1 SEHNR, CDR2 FQNEAQ (reference sequence). The CDR3 covers 15 residues. The ends were cut back, 4 bases at V and 1 base at J, with 11 bases in the middle. Here the CDR3 reads CASSSSGISNQPQHF. Written as DNA, the CDR3 is TGTGCCAGCAGCTCCTCAGGTATCAGCAATCAGCCCCAGCATTTT.

This clonotype occurred a few times. The chain has TRBV19 and TRBJ2-4; tentatively, D is TRBD2 (5 bases). V was shortened by 1 base and J by 0 bases, with 13 bases between the two germline ends. There are 17 residues in the CDR3. Germline V gene data show CDR1 as LNHDA and CDR2 as SQIVND (reference sequence). The CDR3 loop is CASSIVASGIAKNIQYF. CDR3 coding DNA: TGTGCCAGTAGTATAGTAGCAAGCGGAATAGCCAAAAACATTCAGTACTTC. Full variable domain (rest looked up from reference TRBV19 and TRBJ2-4): DGGITQSPKYLFRKEGQNVTLSCEQNLNHDAMYWYRQDPGQGLRLIYYSQIVNDFQKGDIAEGYSVSREKKESFPLTVTSAQKNPTAFYLCASSIVASGIAKNIQYFGAGTRLSVL.

The table lists this clonotype with a few counts. The genes are TRBV12-3 or TRBV12-4 and TRBJ1-1, with a weak D call TRBD1 (5 bases). The CDR3 length is 15 residues. Deletions cut 4 bases from V and 2 bases from J, with 14 bases between. CDR3 residues: CASSSREVGNTEAFF. Written as DNA, the CDR3 is TGTGCCAGCAGTTCCAGGGAGGTGGGAAACACTGAAGCTTTCTTT.

This clonotype was found many times. The genes are TRBV7-6 and TRBJ2-2; a weak D match, TRBD1 (5 bases). CDR1 and CDR2 (germline): SGHVS, FNYEAQ. The CDR3 is 16 residues long. V dropped 3 bases and J dropped 4 bases, with 15 bases sitting between them. Here the CDR3 reads CASSFGPQTVTGELFF. The CDR3 nucleotides read TGTGCCAGCAGCTTTGGCCCGCAGACAGTCACCGGGGAGCTGTTTTTT.

This clonotype turned up a few times. This sequence joins TRBV2 and TRBJ2-1; 10 bases map to TRBD2. The CDR3 has 14 amino acids. The germline gives CDR1 SNHLY, CDR2 FYNNEI. With V trimmed by 4 bases and J by 8 bases, 5 bases remained unmatched. CDR3 DNA sequence: TGTGCCAGCAGTGGGGCTAGCGGGAGTTATGAGCAGTTCTTC. Protein: CASSGASGSYEQFF.

This clonotype was picked up a small number of times. The chain couples TRBV15 to TRBJ1-5; D perhaps matches TRBD1 (5 bases). CDR3 length: 16 residues. With 1 base removed from V and 4 bases from J, the gap between germline ends came to 14 bases. Germline CDR1 reads LNHNV; CDR2 reads YYDKDF (reference sequence). The CDR3 here is CATSRVFGGTNQPQHF. In DNA form, the CDR3 reads TGTGCCACCAGCAGAGTGTTCGGGGGTACGAATCAGCCCCAGCATTTT.

This clonotype has a count of ten or more. The rearrangement joins TRBV4-2 to TRBJ2-5; 11 positions agree with TRBD2. The trim removed 1 base at V and 2 bases at J, leaving 6 bases unmatched. Germline V gene data show CDR1 as LGHNA and CDR2 as YNFKEQ. This CDR3 contains 17 residues. CDR3 amino acids: CASSQGELAGVQETQYF. CDR3 nucleotides: TGTGCCAGCAGCCAAGGGGAACTAGCGGGAGTTCAAGAGACCCAGTACTTC.

The V call is TRBV20-1, the J call TRBJ1-5, with D perhaps matching TRBD1 (5 bases). Trimming removed 3 bases from V and 5 bases from J, with 14 bases in between. Germline CDR1 is DFQATT and CDR2 is SNEGSKA (reference sequence). The CDR3 is 14 residues long. The CDR3 coding sequence is TGCAGTGCTAGGGCGGGGGATTCCTATCAGCCCCAGCATTTT. Protein product: CSARAGDSYQPQHF.

The table lists this clonotype with a few counts. The chain employs TRBV6-4 and TRBJ1-1; 7 nucleotides agree with TRBD1. V was clipped by 6 bases and J by 2 bases; unmatched bases: 6. Germline V CDR1 and CDR2: MRHNA, SNTAGT. The CDR3 is 14 amino acids. The CDR3 sequence: CASSRDRDNTEAFF. CDR3 nucleotide sequence: TGTGCCAGCAGCCGGGACAGAGACAACACTGAAGCTTTCTTT.

This clonotype was observed at least ten times. V gene TRBV28 combines with J gene TRBJ1-5; D is possibly TRBD1 (5 bases). The V gene lost 10 bases and the J gene lost 3 bases, with 16 bases spanning the gap. The CDR3 is 14 amino acids. Germline V lookup: CDR1 MDHEN, CDR2 SYDVKM. The CDR3 loop reads CATDIPGPNQPQHF. The DNA of the CDR3 is TGTGCCACGGATATTCCGGGGCCCAATCAGCCCCAGCATTTT.

This clonotype came up many times. V gene TRBV11-2 combines with J gene TRBJ1-2, with 11 bases identical to TRBD1. CDR3 length: 19 residues. CDR1 is SGHAT and CDR2 is FQNNGV in the germline V gene. Germline trimming cut 5 bases from V and 5 bases from J; bases unmatched to any gene: 19. The CDR3 region has the DNA TGTGCCAGCAGCAAACGATTCCCTGGACAGGGGGCTCAGGGGTATGGCTACACCTTC. This gives the protein CASSKRFPGQGAQGYGYTF. Based on the CDR3 plus reference TRBV11-2 and TRBJ1-2, the full variable domain is EAGVAQSPRYKIIEKRQSVAFWCNPISGHATLYWYQQILGQGPKLLIQFQNNGVVDDSQLPKDRFSAERLKGVDSTLKIQPAKLEDSAVYLCASSKRFPGQGAQGYGYTFGSGTRLTVV.

This clonotype has at least ten counts. The J gene is TRBJ1-2, the V gene TRBV5-8; D uncertain. This CDR3 comprises 15 residues. Germline CDR1 reads SGHTS; CDR2 reads YDEGEE. V was shortened by 0 bases and J by 0 bases, with 9 bases between the two germline ends. In DNA, the CDR3 is TGTGCCAGCAGCTTGGAGGCAGGTGCTAACTATGGCTACACCTTC. As protein: CASSLEAGANYGYTF.

This clonotype has just a few counts. V is TRBV7-2 and J is TRBJ2-2; 8 nucleotides line up with TRBD2. The CDR3 is made up of 20 amino acids. Germline V gene data show CDR1 as SGHTA and CDR2 as FQGNSA. Losses at the gene ends were 4 bases for V and 7 bases for J; bases not matched to a gene: 23. In DNA, the CDR3 is TGTGCCAGCAGCTGGCCATCCCCGGACGTAGCGGGAAAGGAAAACGGGGAGCTGTTTTTT. Protein product: CASSWPSPDVAGKENGELFF.

This clonotype appeared once. CDR3: CASSYLLNEGNQPQHF. CDR3 bases: TGTGCCAGCAGTTACCTTCTAAATGAGGGCAATCAGCCCCAGCATTTT. The rearrangement links TRBV6-2 or TRBV6-3 to TRBJ1-5; D gene ambiguous. Trimming removed 2 bases from V and 2 bases from J, with 13 bases in between. This CDR3 has 16 residues. Germline-derived CDR1 and CDR2 are MNHEY and SVGEGT.

Relative to its sample, this clonotype is medium-sized (0.01 to 0.1%). This chain connects TRBV19 to TRBJ1-1; possible D gene TRBD1, 5 bases. Germline V CDR1 and CDR2: LNHDA, SQIVND (reference sequence). The V and J ends lost 7 bases and 1 base respectively, with 16 bases between them. CDR3 length: 15 residues. CDR3 sequence reads: CASTPWYGANTEAFF. The CDR3 region has the DNA TGTGCCAGTACTCCCTGGTACGGGGCGAACACTGAAGCTTTCTTT.

With regard to this clonotype: A read error may account for a junction end that differs from germline. The CDR3 bases are TGCGCCAACAGCCTGTTTCCGGGACTAGCGGGCTTGCGCGATACGCAGTATTTT. Translated, it gives CANSLFPGLAGLRDTQYF. The chain has TRBV4-1 and TRBJ2-3, with TRBD2 identical over 12 bases. CDR1 and CDR2 (germline): MGHRA, YSYEKL. The CDR3 is made up of 18 amino acids.

This clonotype was observed a few times. The CDR3 DNA reads TGCAGTGCTACAAGGGGGCTCGGCACTGAAGCTTTCTTT. It translates to CSATRGLGTEAFF. The chain is built from TRBV20-1 and TRBJ1-1, with 7 bases aligning to TRBD1. Looked up from germline, CDR1 is DFQATT and CDR2 is SNEGSKA (reference sequence). This CDR3 has 13 amino acids. V was pared by 4 bases and J by 4 bases, with 6 bases of the junction left unmatched.

This clonotype was seen many times. The chain combines TRBV7-2 with TRBJ2-7; unclear D gene. Trimming pared 2 bases from V and 0 bases from J, leaving 5 bases between. The CDR3 contains 13 residues. Germline values: CDR1 SGHTA, CDR2 FQGNSA. CDR3 DNA sequence: TGTGCCAGCAGCTTAACAAGCTCCTACGAGCAGTACGTC. Protein sequence: CASSLTSSYEQYV.

This chain links TRBV19 with TRBJ1-5; D is unclear. The CDR3 is 15 residues long. Trimming shortened V by 0 bases and J by 2 bases, and 8 bases separated the two germline ends. Germline V gene data show CDR1 as LNHDA and CDR2 as SQIVND (reference sequence). This CDR3 is CASSIDRSGNQPQHF. DNA of the CDR3: TGTGCCAGTAGTATAGACAGGAGTGGCAATCAGCCCCAGCATTTT.

This sequence joins TRBV7-8 and TRBJ2-5; 10 nucleotides line up with TRBD1. CDR3 size: 15 residues. Germline V gene sequence: CDR1 SGHVS, CDR2 FQNEAQ. The V segment lost 6 bases and the J segment 6 bases; nucleotides outside the gene matches: 10. The CDR3 sequence: CASSTGTGVSKTQYF. As DNA, the CDR3 is TGTGCCAGCAGTACCGGGACAGGGGTTTCGAAGACCCAGTACTTC.